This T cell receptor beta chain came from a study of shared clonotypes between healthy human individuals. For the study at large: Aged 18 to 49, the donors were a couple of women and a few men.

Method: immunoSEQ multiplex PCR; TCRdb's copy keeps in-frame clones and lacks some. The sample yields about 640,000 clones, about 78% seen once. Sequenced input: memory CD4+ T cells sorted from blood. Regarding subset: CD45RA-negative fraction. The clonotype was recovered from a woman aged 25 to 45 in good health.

The chain's CDR3 is CASSSGTVLTTDTQYF. The DNA for the CDR3 is TGTGCCAGCAGCTCCGGGACCGTTTTGACCACAGATACGCAGTATTTT. The rearrangement links TRBV7-2 to TRBJ2-3, with D perhaps matching TRBD1 or TRBD2 (5 bases each). Germline CDR1 is SGHTA and CDR2 is FQGNSA. This CDR3 has 16 amino acids. Deletions cut 4 bases from V and 2 bases from J, with 16 bases between.